This paragraph reports one T cell receptor beta chain. This specimen comes from a study of cytomegalovirus exposure and HLA in healthy donors. Study overall: Within an early data release were around 87 million unique TCRs drawn from HLA-typed donors.

Unrecorded immune exposure was likely among donors, who were nominally healthy when sampled. Primers: 60 Vbeta forward and 13 Jbeta reverse. The protocol was immunoSEQ multiplex PCR, while the TCRdb copy is restricted to in-frame clones and leaves out a portion. Of roughly 120,000 clones in the sample, 60% to 75% were seen once. Input material: PBMCs. The receptor's source is a woman in her forties or fifties in good health and CMV-seropositive.

The CDR3 DNA follows: TGCAGCTCTGACCTTAGCGGGGTTGACAATGAGCAGTTCTTC. It translates to CSSDLSGVDNEQFF. The chain couples TRBV29-1 to TRBJ2-1; 8 bases agree with TRBD2. V lost 8 bases and J lost 5; bases outside the gene matches: 11. The CDR3 sequence is 14 residues long. Germline CDR1 is SQVTM and CDR2 is ANQGSEA.